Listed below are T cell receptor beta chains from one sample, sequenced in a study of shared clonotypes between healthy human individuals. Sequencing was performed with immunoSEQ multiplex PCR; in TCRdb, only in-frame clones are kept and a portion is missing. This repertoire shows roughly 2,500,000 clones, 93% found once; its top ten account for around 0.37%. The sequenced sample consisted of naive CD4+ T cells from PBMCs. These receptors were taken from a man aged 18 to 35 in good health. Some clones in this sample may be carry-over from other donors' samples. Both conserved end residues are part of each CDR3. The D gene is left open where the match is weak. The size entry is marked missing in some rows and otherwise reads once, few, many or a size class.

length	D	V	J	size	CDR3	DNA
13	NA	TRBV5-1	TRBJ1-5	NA	CASSWDTGWPQHF	TGCGCCAGCAGCTGGGACACGGGCTGGCCCCAGCATTTT
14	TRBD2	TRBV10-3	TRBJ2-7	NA	CAIRTSGSRHEQYF	TGTGCCATCAGGACTAGCGGGAGCCGCCACGAGCAGTACTTC
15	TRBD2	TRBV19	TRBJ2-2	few	CASSSGLAGRGELFF	TGTGCCAGTAGTTCAGGACTAGCGGGGCGCGGGGAGCTGTTTTTT
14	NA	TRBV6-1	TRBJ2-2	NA	CASPRLTGTGELFF	TGTGCCAGCCCCAGACTAACTGGGACCGGGGAGCTGTTTTTT
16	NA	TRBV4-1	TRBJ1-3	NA	CASSQEGRFGGNTIYF	TGCGCCAGCAGCCAAGAGGGCAGGTTTGGTGGAAACACCATATATTTT
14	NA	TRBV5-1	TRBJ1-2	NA	CASSPRRWDYGYTF	TGCGCCAGCAGCCCAAGACGATGGGACTATGGCTACACCTTC
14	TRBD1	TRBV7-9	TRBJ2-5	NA	CASHPWTGKETQYF	TGTGCCAGCCACCCCTGGACAGGGAAAGAGACCCAGTACTTC
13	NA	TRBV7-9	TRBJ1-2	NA	CASSLMVNYGYTF	TGTGCCAGCAGCTTAATGGTGAACTATGGCTACACCTTC
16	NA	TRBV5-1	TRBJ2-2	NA	CASSLAPLSLDGELFF	TGCGCCAGCAGCTTGGCCCCTCTATCCTTGGACGGGGAGCTGTTTTTT
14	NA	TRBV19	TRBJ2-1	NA	CASRGTVTYNEQFF	TGTGCCAGCAGAGGGACCGTCACCTACAATGAGCAGTTCTTC
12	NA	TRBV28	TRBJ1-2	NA	CASESLNYGYTF	TGTGCCAGCGAAAGTCTTAACTATGGCTACACCTTC
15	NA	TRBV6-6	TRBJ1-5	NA	CASSYSGTGNQPQHF	TGTGCCAGCAGTTACTCAGGGACCGGCAATCAGCCCCAGCATTTT
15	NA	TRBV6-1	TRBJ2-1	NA	CASSEARTKAGGQFF	TGTGCCAGCAGTGAAGCAAGGACTAAGGCCGGGGGGCAGTTCTTC
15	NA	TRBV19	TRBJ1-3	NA	CASTPRRVPGNTIYF	TGTGCCAGTACCCCTCGGCGGGTCCCTGGAAACACCATATATTTT
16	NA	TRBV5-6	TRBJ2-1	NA	CASSPGLTTYYNEQFF	TGTGCCAGCAGCCCAGGACTCACAACCTATTACAATGAGCAGTTCTTC
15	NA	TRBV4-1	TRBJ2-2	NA	CASSPFEGSYRELFF	TGCGCCAGCAGCCCCTTCGAGGGTTCATACCGGGAGCTGTTTTTT
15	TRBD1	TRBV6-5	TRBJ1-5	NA	CASRETGRSNQPQHF	TGTGCCAGCAGGGAGACAGGGAGGAGCAATCAGCCCCAGCATTTT
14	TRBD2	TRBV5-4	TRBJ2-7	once	CASSRLAGTYEQYF	TGTGCCAGCAGCCGTCTAGCGGGGACCTACGAGCAGTACTTC
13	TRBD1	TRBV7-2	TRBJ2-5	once	CASSPTGFETQYF	TGTGCCAGCAGCCCGACAGGGTTTGAGACCCAGTACTTC
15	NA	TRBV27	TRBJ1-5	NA	CASSLGWGDNQPQHF	TGTGCCAGCAGTTTAGGTTGGGGTGATAATCAGCCCCAGCATTTT
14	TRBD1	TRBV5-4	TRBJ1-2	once	CASSLSTGFYGYTF	TGTGCCAGCAGCCTCTCGACAGGGTTCTATGGCTACACCTTC
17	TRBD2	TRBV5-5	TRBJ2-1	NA	CASSVGRLAEIYNEQFF	TGTGCCAGCAGCGTCGGCAGACTAGCGGAGATTTACAATGAGCAGTTCTTC
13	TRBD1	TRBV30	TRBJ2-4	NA	CAWSVQGTNIQYF	TGTGCCTGGAGTGTACAGGGGACAAACATTCAGTACTTC
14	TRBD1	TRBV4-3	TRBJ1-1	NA	CASSLGTGGTEAFF	TGCGCCAGCAGCCTCGGGACAGGGGGCACTGAAGCTTTCTTT